This TCR beta chain was obtained from a study of T cells in Graves' hyperthyroidism and ophthalmopathy. Study results and caveats: The blood repertoire included most of the expanded thyroid clonotypes above 0.001.

RNA transcripts served as the template for amplifying TCR beta CDR3 regions. The TCR CDR3 was amplified in a first-round RT-PCR using the HTBI primer set. TCRdb recomputed calls from the multiplex PCR reads with MiXCR, one row per CDR3 protein. The sample includes about 290,000 distinct CDR3 sequences, roughly 15% of them seen just once. Exclusion criteria comprised uncontrolled infection, other autoimmune disease, pregnancy or lactation. Progressors' blood was drawn at hyperthyroidism diagnosis, before ophthalmopathy symptoms. A word on this clonotype: No antigen is known for it.

The CDR3 spans 13 residues. Germline V gives CDR1 DFQATT, CDR2 SNEGSKA (reference sequence). The V end was cut by 6 bases, the J end by 4 bases, with 13 bases between. The TCR sequence derives from a woman aged 30 to 39 with Graves' hyperthyroidism that later progressed to Graves' ophthalmopathy. The sequenced material came from blood. The rearrangement links TRBV20-1 to TRBJ1-5; D not certain. The CDR3 coding sequence is TGCAGTGCCAGGATCGGGGTAAATCAGCCCCAGCATTTT. It yields the protein CSARIGVNQPQHF.